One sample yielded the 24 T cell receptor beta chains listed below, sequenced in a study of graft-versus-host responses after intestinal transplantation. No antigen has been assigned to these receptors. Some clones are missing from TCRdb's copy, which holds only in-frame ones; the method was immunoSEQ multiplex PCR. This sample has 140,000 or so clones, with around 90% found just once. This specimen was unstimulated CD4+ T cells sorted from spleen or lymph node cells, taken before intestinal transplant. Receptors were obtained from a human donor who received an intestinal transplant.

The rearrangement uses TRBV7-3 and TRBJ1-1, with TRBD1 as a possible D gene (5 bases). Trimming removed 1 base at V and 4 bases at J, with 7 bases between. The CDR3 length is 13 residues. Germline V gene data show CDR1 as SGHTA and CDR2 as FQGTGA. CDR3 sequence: CASSLKRGTEAFF. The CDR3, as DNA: TGTGCCAGCAGCTTAAAGAGGGGCACTGAAGCTTTCTTT. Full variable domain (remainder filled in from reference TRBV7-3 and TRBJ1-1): GAGVSQTPSNKVTEKGKYVELRCDPISGHTALYWYRQSLGQGPEFLIYFQGTGAADDSGLPNDRFFAVRPEGSVSTLKIQRTERGDSAVYLCASSLKRGTEAFFGQGTRLTVV.

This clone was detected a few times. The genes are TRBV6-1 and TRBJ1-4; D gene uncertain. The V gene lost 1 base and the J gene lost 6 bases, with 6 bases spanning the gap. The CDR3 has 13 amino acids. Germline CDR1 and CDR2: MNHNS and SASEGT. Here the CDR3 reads CASSEDLDEKLFF. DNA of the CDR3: TGTGCCAGCAGTGAAGATCTAGATGAAAAACTGTTTTTT.

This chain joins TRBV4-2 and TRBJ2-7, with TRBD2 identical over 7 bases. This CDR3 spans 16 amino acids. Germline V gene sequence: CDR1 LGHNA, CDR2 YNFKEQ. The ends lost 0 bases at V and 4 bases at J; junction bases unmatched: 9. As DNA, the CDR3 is TGTGCCAGCAGCCAAGAAGGTGGGAGGGAGGAATACGAGCAGTACTTC. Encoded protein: CASSQEGGREEYEQYF.

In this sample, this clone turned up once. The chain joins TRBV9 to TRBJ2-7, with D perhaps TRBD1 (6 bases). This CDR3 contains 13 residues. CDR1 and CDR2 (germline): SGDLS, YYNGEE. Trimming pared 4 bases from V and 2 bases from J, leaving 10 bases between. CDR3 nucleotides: TGTGCCAGCAGCCAACCAGGGGCCTACGAGCAGTACTTC. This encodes CASSQPGAYEQYF.

The CDR3 sequence: CASSWGAGYTF. Here the CDR3 DNA reads TGTGCCAGCAGTTGGGGGGCTGGCTACACCTTC. This chain connects TRBV28 to TRBJ1-2; D might be TRBD1 (6 bases). This CDR3 is 11 amino acids long. The V end lost 4 bases, the J end lost 7 bases, and 7 bases lay between the germline ends. Per the germline V gene, CDR1 is MDHEN and CDR2 is SYDVKM.

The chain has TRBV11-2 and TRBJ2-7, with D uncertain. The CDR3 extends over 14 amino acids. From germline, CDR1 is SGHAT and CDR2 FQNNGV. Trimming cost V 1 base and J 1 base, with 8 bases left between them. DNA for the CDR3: TGTGCCAGCAGCTTAGGCCCGACGTCCTACGAGCAGTACTTC. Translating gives CASSLGPTSYEQYF.

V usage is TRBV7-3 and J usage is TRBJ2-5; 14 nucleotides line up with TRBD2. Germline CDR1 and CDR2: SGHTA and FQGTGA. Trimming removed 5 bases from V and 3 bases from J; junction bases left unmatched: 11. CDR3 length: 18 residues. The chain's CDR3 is CASSRGLAGEAAKETQYF. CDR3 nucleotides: TGTGCCAGCAGCCGGGGACTAGCGGGAGAAGCGGCCAAAGAGACCCAGTACTTC.

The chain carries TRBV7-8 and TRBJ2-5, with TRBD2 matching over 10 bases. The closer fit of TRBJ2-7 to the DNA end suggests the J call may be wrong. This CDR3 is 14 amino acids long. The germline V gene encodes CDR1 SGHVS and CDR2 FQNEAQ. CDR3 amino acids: CASTRGLAAYEQYF. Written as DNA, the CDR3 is TGTGCCAGCACCCGCGGACTAGCGGCCTACGAGCAGTACTTC.

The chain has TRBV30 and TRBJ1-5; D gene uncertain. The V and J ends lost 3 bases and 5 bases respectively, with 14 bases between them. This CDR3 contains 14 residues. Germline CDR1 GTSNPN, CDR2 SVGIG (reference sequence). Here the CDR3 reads CAWRKWREDQPQHF. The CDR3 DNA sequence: TGTGCCTGGAGGAAGTGGAGGGAGGATCAGCCCCAGCATTTT.

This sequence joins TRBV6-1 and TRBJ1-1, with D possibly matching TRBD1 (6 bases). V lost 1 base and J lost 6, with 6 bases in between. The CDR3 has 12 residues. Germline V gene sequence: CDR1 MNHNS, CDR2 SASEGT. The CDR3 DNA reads TGTGCCAGCAGTGAAGGGGGGCCTGAAGCTTTCTTT. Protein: CASSEGGPEAFF.

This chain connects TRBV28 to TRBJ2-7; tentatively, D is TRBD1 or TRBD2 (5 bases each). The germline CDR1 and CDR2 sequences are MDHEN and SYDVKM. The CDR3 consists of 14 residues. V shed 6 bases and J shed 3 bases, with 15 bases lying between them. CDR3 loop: CASRVRDPLYEQYF. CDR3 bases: TGTGCCAGCAGAGTCCGGGACCCTCTCTACGAGCAGTACTTC. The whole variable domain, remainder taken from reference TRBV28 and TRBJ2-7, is DVKVTQSSRYLVKRTGEKVFLECVQDMDHENMFWYRQDPGLGLRLIYFSYDVKMKEKGDIPEGYSVSREKKERFSLILESASTNQTSMYLCASRVRDPLYEQYFGPGTRLTVT.

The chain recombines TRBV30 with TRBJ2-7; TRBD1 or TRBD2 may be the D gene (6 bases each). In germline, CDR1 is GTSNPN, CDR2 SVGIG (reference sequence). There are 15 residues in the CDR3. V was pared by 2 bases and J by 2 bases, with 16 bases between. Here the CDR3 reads CAWSIARRGAYEQYF. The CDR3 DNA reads TGTGCCTGGAGTATCGCCAGGAGGGGGGCCTACGAGCAGTACTTC.

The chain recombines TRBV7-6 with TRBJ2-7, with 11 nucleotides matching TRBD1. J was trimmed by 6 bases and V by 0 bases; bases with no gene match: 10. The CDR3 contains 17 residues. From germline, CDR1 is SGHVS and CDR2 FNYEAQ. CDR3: CASSLAGRGQGASEQYF. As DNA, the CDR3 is TGTGCCAGCAGCTTAGCAGGCCGAGGACAGGGGGCGTCCGAGCAGTACTTC.

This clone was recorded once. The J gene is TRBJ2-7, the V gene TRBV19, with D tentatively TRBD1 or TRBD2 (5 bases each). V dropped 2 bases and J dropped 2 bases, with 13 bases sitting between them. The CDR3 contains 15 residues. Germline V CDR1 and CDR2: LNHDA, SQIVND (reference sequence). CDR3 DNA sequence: TGTGCCAGTAGTATATTCCCGGGACCTACCTACGAGCAGTACTTC. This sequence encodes CASSIFPGPTYEQYF.

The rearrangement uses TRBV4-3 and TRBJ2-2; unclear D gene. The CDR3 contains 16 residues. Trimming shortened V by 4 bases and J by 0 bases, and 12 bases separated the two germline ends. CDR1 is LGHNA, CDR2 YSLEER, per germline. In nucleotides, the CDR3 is TGCGCCAGCAGCCCAAGTGGCATCGCGAACACCGGGGAGCTGTTTTTT. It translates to CASSPSGIANTGELFF.

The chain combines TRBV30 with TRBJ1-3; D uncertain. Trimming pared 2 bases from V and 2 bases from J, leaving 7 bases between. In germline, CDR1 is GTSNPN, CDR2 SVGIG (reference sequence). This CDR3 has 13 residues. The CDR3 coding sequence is TGTGCCTGGAGTAGTCTTCCTGGAAACACCATATATTTT. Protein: CAWSSLPGNTIYF.

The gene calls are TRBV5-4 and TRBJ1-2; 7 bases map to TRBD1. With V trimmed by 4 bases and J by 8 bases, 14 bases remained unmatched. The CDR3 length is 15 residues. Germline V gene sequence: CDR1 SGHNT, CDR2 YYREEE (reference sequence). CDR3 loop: CASSRQGDTSRGYTF. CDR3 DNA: TGTGCCAGCAGCAGACAGGGTGATACTTCTCGGGGCTACACCTTC.

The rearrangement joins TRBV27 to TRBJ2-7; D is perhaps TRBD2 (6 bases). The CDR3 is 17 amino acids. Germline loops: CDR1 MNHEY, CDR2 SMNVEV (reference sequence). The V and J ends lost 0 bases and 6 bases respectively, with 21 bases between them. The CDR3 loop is CASSLSLPTGTAIEQYF. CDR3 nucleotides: TGTGCCAGCAGTTTATCTCTCCCCACCGGGACTGCCATCGAGCAGTACTTC.

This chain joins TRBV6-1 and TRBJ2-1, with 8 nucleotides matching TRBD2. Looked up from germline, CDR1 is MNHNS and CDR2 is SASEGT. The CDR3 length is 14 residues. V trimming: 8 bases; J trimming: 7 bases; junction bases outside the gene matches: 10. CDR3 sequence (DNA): TGTGCCAGCTCGCGGGAGGCCGATTTAAATGAGCAGTTCTTC. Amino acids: CASSREADLNEQFF.

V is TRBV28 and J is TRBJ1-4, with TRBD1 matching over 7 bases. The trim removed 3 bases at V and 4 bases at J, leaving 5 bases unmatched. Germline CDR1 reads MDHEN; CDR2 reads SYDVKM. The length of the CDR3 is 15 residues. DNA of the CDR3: TGTGCCAGCAGTTTTCCGGGACAGCTTAATGAAAAACTGTTTTTT. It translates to CASSFPGQLNEKLFF.

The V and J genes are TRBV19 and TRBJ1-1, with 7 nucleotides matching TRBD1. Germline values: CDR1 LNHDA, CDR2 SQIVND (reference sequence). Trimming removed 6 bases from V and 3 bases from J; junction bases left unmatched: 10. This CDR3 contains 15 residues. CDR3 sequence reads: CASRPRTGGDTEAFF. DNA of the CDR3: TGTGCCAGTAGGCCCAGGACAGGAGGAGACACTGAAGCTTTCTTT.

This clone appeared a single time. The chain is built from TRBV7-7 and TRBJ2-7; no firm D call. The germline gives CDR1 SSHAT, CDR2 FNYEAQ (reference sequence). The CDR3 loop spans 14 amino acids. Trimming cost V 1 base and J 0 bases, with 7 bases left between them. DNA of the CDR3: TGTGCCAGCAGCTTAGACAGTTACTCCTACGAGCAGTACTTC. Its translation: CASSLDSYSYEQYF.

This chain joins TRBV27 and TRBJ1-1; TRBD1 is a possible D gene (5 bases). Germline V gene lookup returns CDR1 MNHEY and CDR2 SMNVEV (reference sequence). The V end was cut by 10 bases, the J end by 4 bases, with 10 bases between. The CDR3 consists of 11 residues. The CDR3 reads CAIGRGTEAFF. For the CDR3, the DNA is TGTGCCATAGGGAGGGGCACTGAAGCTTTCTTT.

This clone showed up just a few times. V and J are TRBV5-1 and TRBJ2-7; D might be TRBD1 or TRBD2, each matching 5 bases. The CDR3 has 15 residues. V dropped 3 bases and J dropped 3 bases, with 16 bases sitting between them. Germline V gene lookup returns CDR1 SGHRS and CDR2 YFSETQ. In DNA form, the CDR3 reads TGCGCCAGCAGCTCCCGAGGGGTAGGTGACTACGAGCAGTACTTC. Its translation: CASSSRGVGDYEQYF.